The T cell receptor (beta chain) described here comes from a study of identical twins. Whole-study findings and limits: Abundant beta clonotypes from cord blood had fewer insertions, unlike memory repertoires, which showed none.

Donors were all healthy Caucasians. TCRdb used MiXCR to reprocess the 5' RACE reads, holding one entry per CDR3 protein. The table shows some 790,000 distinct CDR3 sequences, with roughly 18% occurring only once. Germline lookup yields CDR1 SGDLS and CDR2 YYNGEE. The CDR3 is 16 residues long. Trimming cost V 2 bases and J 4 bases; bases outside gene matches: 11. To note about this clonotype: Its specificity is unknown.

In addition, the sample was reused for a study of T cells expressing NK-cell markers. That publication notes: The dominant NKG2C+ clonotypes represented roughly 1.0-7.5% of CD8+ T cells in six or seven donors. Dominance of the CD3+CD56-NKG2C+ fraction by these clonotypes also held in a handful of donors.

The chain combines TRBV9 with TRBJ2-5; 7 bases are shared with TRBD2. This clonotype was sampled from a woman between 18 and 30 years old in good health. Sequencing was performed on PBMCs. CDR3 region: CASSVRAGMNGETQYF. The CDR3 DNA reads TGTGCCAGCAGCGTGCGAGCGGGGATGAATGGAGAGACCCAGTACTTC.